This T cell receptor (beta chain) was retrieved from a study of blood T cell repertoires in COVID-19 (dated by TCRdb to between 2020 and 2021). Background for the entire study: The collaborator samples originated in the United States, Italy and Spain and spanned the acute and convalescent phases of COVID-19. The material from the prospective study consisted of cDNA or gDNA derived from T cells, B-cell-depleted T cells, or PBMCs. The dataset comprised deeply sampled blood TCRbeta repertoires from subjects exposed to, actively infected with, or recovered from COVID-19. A freely available public database, intended as a resource for researchers studying the immune response to SARS-CoV-2, is where the repertoires were released. The samples were drawn from the first 160 participants of the ongoing ImmuneRACE study and from some 1,300 subjects provided by 6 global collaborators. Sample metadata almost always included a de-identified subject ID, COVID-19 status, age in years and sex. Where HLA class I and class II types were available, the types were taken from metadata supplied by the sample provider, not from assay-based typing.

TCRbeta CDR3 regions were amplified from genomic DNA by means of the immunoSEQ Assay, a bias-controlled multiplex PCR. The source study handled its data this way. The number of nucleated cells in each sample was estimated by amplification of reference gene primers within the assay. To quantify the absolute abundance of each unique TCRbeta CDR3 rearrangement, sequence reads were collapsed and filtered. For each sample, productive Simpson clonality was calculated as the square root of Simpson's diversity index over productive rearrangements. This immuneACCESS table, as held by TCRdb, lists in-frame sequences with V and J called but not all clones. Of the missing ones, under half trace to an unresolved V gene in checked studies; the others have no known cause. From that table come the V and J calls and clone size; the DNA was used to work out D and trimming. A total of fewer than 200,000 clones appear in this sample, more than 70% of them only once. Nearly 2.5% of the sample is in the top ten clones.

Per the germline V gene (reference sequence), LNHDA is the CDR1 and SQIVND is the CDR2. V was cut back by 5 bases and J by 10 bases, leaving a gap of 12 bases between them. Inclusive of the bounding cysteine and phenylalanine, the CDR3 is 12 residues long. Just the 36-base CDR3 DNA is kept, in frame starting at base 1. Details on this clone: The antigen this receptor binds is unknown. Base qualities are missing; no much larger clone stands one base away.

Collaborating institutions collected whole blood in K2EDTA tubes following their own protocols. For TCRbeta analysis, collaborators shipped samples in one of three forms: frozen whole blood, isolated PBMCs, or DNA extracted from either of those sample types. The research as a whole found: Clinical and demographic metadata were provided uncurated, with the amount varying by source and participant.

Rearrangement joined TRBV19 to TRBJ1-3; TRBD1 is a possible D gene, resting on 6 matching bases. This TCR was recovered from a man aged 40-55 years with active or convalescent COVID-19. The sample taken for sequencing was peripheral blood. The DNA sequence follows: TGTGCCAGTAGTTTGAACAGGGAAACCATATATTTT. This codes for CASSLNRETIYF.